One T cell receptor beta chain is described in this entry. This clone's antigen is unknown. Per-base quality was not reported, and no clone a single base away is much larger than it. One collaborating source in Seattle enrolled patients while the patients were actively infected and followed the patients over time throughout the course of disease. The collaborating institutions used their own protocols to collect whole blood in K2EDTA tubes. For TCRbeta analysis, collaborator samples were shipped as frozen whole blood, as isolated PBMCs, or as DNA extracted from either sample type. Here V drops 4 bases and J drops 8 bases, and the junction holds 7 bases not matched to any gene. For CDR1 and CDR2, the germline V gene (reference sequence) lists LGHDT and YNNKEL. Measured from the cysteine to the phenylalanine, the CDR3 is 15 residues long. The kept DNA is CDR3 alone, 45 bases in frame from the first base.

This entry is derived from a study of blood T cell repertoires in COVID-19 (dated by TCRdb to the early 2020s). General notes on the study: Collaborator samples came from the United States, Italy and Spain and covered acute and convalescent phases of COVID-19. The material from the prospective study consisted of cDNA or gDNA derived from T cells, B-cell-depleted T cells, or PBMCs. Subjects who had been exposed to COVID-19, were actively infected with it, or had recovered from it provided the deeply sampled blood TCRbeta repertoires that made up the dataset. The repertoires were released in a freely available public database meant as a resource for research on the immune response to SARS-CoV-2. Samples came from the ongoing ImmuneRACE study (first 160 participants) plus 1,254 subjects from 6 global collaborators. Sample metadata almost always included a de-identified subject ID, COVID-19 status, age in years and sex. Where available, HLA class I and class II types were obtained from metadata supplied by the sample provider rather than from assay-based typing. General conclusions and limits of the study: The quantity of clinical and demographic metadata differed by source and by participant and was supplied without curation.

The immunoSEQ Assay, a bias-controlled multiplex PCR, was used to amplify TCRbeta CDR3 regions from genomic DNA. Processing in the source paper ran as follows. Within the assay, amplification of reference gene primers was used to estimate how many nucleated cells each sample contained. To quantify the absolute abundance of each unique TCRbeta CDR3 rearrangement, sequence reads were collapsed and filtered. For each sample, productive Simpson clonality was calculated as the square root of Simpson's diversity index over productive rearrangements. The immuneACCESS repertoire file appears here via TCRdb, limited to in-frame rearrangements. These files lack a portion of the clones; in checked studies, under half of the deficit traces to unresolved V genes, and the cause of the others is not known. D and trimming come from the DNA, and the V and J calls and clone size come from that table. In this sample the table shows some 220,000 clones, about 82% of which occur a single time. The ten top clones hold about 2.5% of the sample.

The chain is made from TRBV3-1 (or the pseudogene TRBV3-2) and TRBJ2-2; 10 central nucleotides agree with TRBD1. This TCR derives from a woman aged 70-85 years with COVID-19, enrolled during active disease. The material sequenced was peripheral blood. The nucleotide sequence is given as TGTGCCAGCAGCCTGGGGACAGGGGATTTTGGGGAGCTGTTTTTT. Its amino acids are CASSLGTGDFGELFF.